Each of the 14 T cell receptor beta chains below was sequenced from the same sample in a study of T cell responses to AZD1222 COVID-19 vaccine. Profiled with immunoSEQ multiplex PCR; TCRdb holds only in-frame clones, not every one. Among about 78,000 clones, over 80% were seen once, and the ten largest hold about 3%. The material was peripheral blood, obtained on day 0 of AZD1222 vaccination. The origin of the receptors is an adult in good health.

The chain has TRBV4-2 and TRBJ1-1; D remains unclear. This CDR3 comprises 13 residues. Trimming stripped 4 bases from V and 0 bases from J, with 6 bases between. From germline, CDR1 is LGHNA and CDR2 YNFKEQ. CDR3 nucleotides: TGTGCCAGCAGCCGGGATATGAACACTGAAGCTTTCTTT. Protein sequence: CASSRDMNTEAFF.

The chain is built from TRBV15 and TRBJ1-5; D remains ambiguous. CDR1 and CDR2 from the germline V gene are LNHNV and YYDKDF (reference sequence). The CDR3 totals 12 residues. The V end was cut by 0 bases, the J end by 5 bases, with 2 bases between. The CDR3 DNA follows: TGTGCCACCAGCAGAGATGATCAGCCCCAGCATTTT. Its translation is CATSRDDQPQHF.

V and J are TRBV6-4 and TRBJ1-1; tentative D call: TRBD1 (5 bases). The CDR3 totals 15 residues. The ends were cut back, 5 bases at V and 3 bases at J, with 16 bases in the middle. CDR1 is MRHNA and CDR2 is SNTAGT in the germline V gene. The chain's CDR3 is CASSPRRAVDTEAFF. CDR3 sequence (DNA): TGTGCCAGCAGTCCTCGCAGGGCTGTCGACACTGAAGCTTTCTTT.

This clone was recorded only once. The rearrangement uses TRBV27 and TRBJ1-1; the D gene is possibly TRBD1 (6 bases). The V gene lost 0 bases and the J gene lost 2 bases, with 10 bases spanning the gap. CDR3 size: 15 residues. The V gene's germline CDR1 is MNHEY and CDR2 SMNVEV (reference sequence). The CDR3 DNA reads as TGTGCCAGCAGTTTATCAAAGGGGGTAAACACTGAAGCTTTCTTT. Its protein is CASSLSKGVNTEAFF.

V is TRBV6-5 and J is TRBJ1-4; TRBD1 matches 8 bases. The CDR3 length is 15 residues. Germline V gene sequence: CDR1 MNHEY, CDR2 SVGAGI. Germline trimming cut 6 bases from V and 7 bases from J; bases unmatched to any gene: 10. The CDR3 region has the DNA TGTGCCAGCAGCCCCCTTGGACAGGGCGGTGAAAAACTGTTTTTT. Its translation is CASSPLGQGGEKLFF.

This chain joins TRBV10-3 and TRBJ1-1; tentative D call: TRBD1 (6 bases). The ends were cut back, 5 bases at V and 4 bases at J, with 11 bases in the middle. This CDR3 spans 13 amino acids. Germline V gives CDR1 ENHRY, CDR2 SYGVKD. Here the CDR3 reads CAISSGVGTEAFF. The DNA of the CDR3 is TGTGCCATCAGTTCAGGGGTTGGCACTGAAGCTTTCTTT.

The chain has TRBV3-1 (or the pseudogene TRBV3-2) and TRBJ1-4; D ambiguous. V shed 4 bases and J shed 8 bases, with 17 bases lying between them. CDR1 and CDR2 from the germline V gene are LGHDT and YNNKEL (reference sequence). This CDR3 has 15 residues. This chain's CDR3 is CASSPPSGNREKLFF. The CDR3 coding sequence is TGTGCCAGCAGCCCCCCCTCGGGAAATCGGGAAAAACTGTTTTTT.

The chain joins TRBV2 to TRBJ1-2; possibly TRBD1 for D (6 bases). Trimming removed 5 bases from V and 7 bases from J, with 20 bases in between. The CDR3 consists of 15 residues. Germline loops: CDR1 SNHLY, CDR2 FYNNEI. This CDR3 is CASSSLQVGGPGYTF. DNA for the CDR3: TGTGCCAGCAGTTCACTTCAGGTGGGGGGCCCTGGCTACACCTTC. Full variable domain (outside the CDR3, taken from reference TRBV2 and TRBJ1-2): EPEVTQTPSHQVTQMGQEVILRCVPISNHLYFYWYRQILGQKVEFLVSFYNNEISEKSEIFDDQFSVERPDGSNFTLKIRSTKLEDSAMYFCASSSLQVGGPGYTFGSGTRLTVV.

In the case of this clone: One junction end does not reproduce the germline sequence, and a read error may be involved. This chain connects TRBV7-9 to TRBJ1-2, with unresolved D. The germline V gene has CDR1 SEHNR and CDR2 FQNEAQ (reference sequence). This CDR3 region has 14 residues. Here the CDR3 reads CASSIAALNYGYTF. Here the CDR3 DNA reads TGTGCCAGCAGCATAGCGGCTCTCAACTATGGCTACACCTTC.

This chain joins TRBV20-1 and TRBJ2-3, with D tentatively TRBD1 (5 bases). This CDR3 has 11 residues. Trimming pared 6 bases from V and 13 bases from J, leaving 17 bases between. Germline CDR1 is DFQATT and CDR2 is SNEGSKA (reference sequence). The CDR3 loop reads CSAPGHWIKYF. The CDR3 DNA follows: TGCAGTGCCCCCGGACACTGGATCAAGTATTTT.

The CDR3 is CASSSLLADYEQYF. CDR3 bases: TGTGCCAGCAGCTCCCTACTAGCGGACTACGAGCAGTACTTC. This chain joins TRBV11-2 and TRBJ2-7, with 8 bases that match TRBD2. Germline CDR1 and CDR2: SGHAT and FQNNGV. This CDR3 contains 14 residues. Trimming removed 4 bases from V and 3 bases from J; junction bases left unmatched: 5.

The J gene is TRBJ2-5, the V gene TRBV7-2, with TRBD1 as a possible D gene (6 bases). Per the germline V gene, CDR1 is SGHTA and CDR2 is FQGNSA. CDR3 length: 13 amino acids. With 0 bases removed from V and 5 bases from J, the gap between germline ends came to 7 bases. The CDR3 region is CASSLARGETQYF. Written as DNA, the CDR3 is TGTGCCAGCAGCTTAGCGAGGGGGGAGACCCAGTACTTC.

This clone was recorded only once. The CDR3 is CASSSDPRDTEAFF. CDR3 bases: TGTGCCAGCAGCTCAGACCCTCGGGACACTGAAGCTTTCTTT. The chain carries TRBV11-2 and TRBJ1-1; D ambiguous. This CDR3 region has 14 residues. CDR1 and CDR2 (germline): SGHAT, FQNNGV. Trimming removed 4 bases from V and 3 bases from J, with 12 bases in between.

The chain couples TRBV18 to TRBJ1-2, with 8 positions matching TRBD1. CDR3 size: 18 residues. The J segment lost 4 bases and the V segment lost 3 bases, leaving 16 bases of the junction unmatched. Looked up from germline, CDR1 is KGHSH and CDR2 is LQKENI. CDR3 amino acids: CASSPGAAGGLMVYGYTF. Written as DNA, the CDR3 is TGTGCCAGCTCACCGGGTGCGGCAGGGGGCCTGATGGTCTATGGCTACACCTTC.